Below are 22 T cell receptor beta chains sequenced from a single sample in a study of blood T cell repertoires in COVID-19 (dated by TCRdb to about 2020). The protocol used for the library was the immunoSEQ multiplex PCR assay. TCRdb obtained this table from immuneACCESS and retained in-frame rearrangements with V and J assigned. These tables miss some clones; where compared with another copy, unresolved V genes account for less than half of the shortfall, and the remainder is unexplained. This sample has 250,000 to 350,000 clones in its table, and approximately 85% of those were observed once. Together, the top ten hold roughly 1.6% of the sample. The specimen sequenced was peripheral blood. The source of these receptors is a woman between 50 and 59 years old with acute or convalescent COVID-19.

The chain links TRBV30 to TRBJ1-1; perhaps TRBD1 as D (6 bases). CDR3 length: 14 residues. Trimming shortened V by 4 bases and J by 5 bases, and 17 bases separated the two germline ends. The germline V gene encodes CDR1 GTSNPN and CDR2 SVGIG (reference sequence). As DNA, the CDR3 is TGTGCCTGGATTGATACAGGGTCATGGACTGAAGCTTTCTTT. It is translated as CAWIDTGSWTEAFF.

V is TRBV9 and J is TRBJ1-5; D unclear. The CDR3 contains 13 residues. V lost 2 bases to trimming and J lost 7 bases, with 10 bases between them. Per the germline V gene, CDR1 is SGDLS and CDR2 is YYNGEE. The CDR3 loop is CASSVGQSQPQHF. DNA of the CDR3: TGTGCCAGCAGCGTGGGCCAGTCCCAGCCCCAGCATTTT.

The genes are TRBV5-1 and TRBJ2-5; D remains ambiguous. In germline, CDR1 is SGHRS, CDR2 YFSETQ. This CDR3 region has 15 residues. V was trimmed by 4 bases and J by 4 bases, leaving 17 bases between them. CDR3 DNA: TGCGCCAGCAGCCCTGGGCCCTCCCCCCCAGAGACCCAGTACTTC. Translated, it gives CASSPGPSPPETQYF.

This clone was counted once. V gene TRBV18 combines with J gene TRBJ1-1; 9 nucleotides match TRBD1. V shed 3 bases and J 6 bases; nucleotides not matched to a gene: 5. Germline V gene data show CDR1 as KGHSH and CDR2 as LQKENI. The CDR3 has 14 residues. For the CDR3, the DNA is TGTGCCAGCTCACCCTGGGACAGGGTGGCTGAAGCTTTCTTT. This encodes CASSPWDRVAEAFF.

Turning to this clone: The sample holds other DNA sequences that translate to the same CDR3. The V and J genes are TRBV14 and TRBJ1-1; possibly TRBD1 for D (5 bases). CDR1 and CDR2 from the germline V gene are SGHDN and FVKESK. The CDR3 loop spans 12 amino acids. V lost 5 bases, J lost 2 bases, and 6 bases lay in between. The CDR3 DNA is TGTGCCAGCAGCAGGGGAAACACTGAAGCTTTCTTT. Protein sequence: CASSRGNTEAFF.

J is TRBJ2-7 and V is TRBV20-1; D ambiguous. The CDR3 runs 11 residues. Germline lookup yields CDR1 DFQATT and CDR2 SNEGSKA (reference sequence). Between the trimmed V and J ends, which lost 6 bases and 5 bases, there was a span of 11 bases. The CDR3: CSASSTNEQYF. The CDR3 bases are TGCAGTGCAAGTTCAACAAACGAGCAGTACTTC.

This clone was counted once. J is TRBJ2-1 and V is TRBV4-1, with 12 bases identical to TRBD2. In germline, CDR1 is MGHRA, CDR2 YSYEKL. J gave up 10 bases and V 1 base, and 8 bases lay outside the gene matches. The CDR3 length is 16 residues. The DNA of the CDR3 is TGCGCCAGCAGCCAAGCAGGGACTAGCGGGCATTCGGAGCAGTTCTTC. Protein product: CASSQAGTSGHSEQFF.

This chain links TRBV30 with TRBJ2-1; D uncertain. Germline CDR1 reads GTSNPN; CDR2 reads SVGIG (reference sequence). This CDR3 has 15 amino acids. The V and J ends lost 1 base and 0 bases respectively, with 10 bases between them. This CDR3 reads CAWSGAESSYNEQFF. In nucleotides, the CDR3 is TGTGCCTGGAGTGGGGCTGAGAGCTCCTACAATGAGCAGTTCTTC. The whole variable domain, filled in from reference TRBV30 and TRBJ2-1, reads SQTIHQWPATLVQPVGSPLSLECTVEGTSNPNLYWYRQAAGRGLQLLFYSVGIGQISSEVPQNLSASRPQDRQFILSSKKLLLSDSGFYLCAWSGAESSYNEQFFGPGTRLTVL.

The chain recombines TRBV5-8 with TRBJ1-3; 8 bases fit TRBD1. The CDR3 totals 15 residues. J lost 3 bases, V lost 0 bases, and 2 bases had no gene match. Germline loops: CDR1 SGHTS, CDR2 YDEGEE. The CDR3 reads CASSLGTGFGNTIYF. The CDR3 bases are TGTGCCAGCAGCTTGGGGACAGGGTTTGGAAACACCATATATTTT.

The rearrangement uses TRBV5-1 and TRBJ1-1; TRBD1 agrees at 9 bases. The junction had 7 bases not matched to a gene; V was cut back by 3 bases and J by 1 base. Germline lookup yields CDR1 SGHRS and CDR2 YFSETQ. The CDR3 extends over 16 amino acids. Written as DNA, the CDR3 is TGCGCCAGCAGCTCATGGGGACAGGGATCGAACACTGAAGCTTTCTTT. Translated: CASSSWGQGSNTEAFF.

This clone showed up just once. The rearrangement uses TRBV10-3 and TRBJ2-1; maybe TRBD2 (6 bases). V was clipped by 10 bases and J by 5 bases, with 21 bases between them. The CDR3 length is 15 residues. The germline CDR1 and CDR2 sequences are ENHRY and SYGVKD. CDR3 region: CATTFSGNRNNEQFF. Written as DNA, the CDR3 is TGTGCCACCACCTTTAGCGGTAACAGAAACAATGAGCAGTTCTTC.

The CDR3 DNA reads as TGTGCCAGTAGTAGGCAGGGGGAAGCCAAAAACATTCAGTACTTC. Protein sequence: CASSRQGEAKNIQYF. The J gene is TRBJ2-4, the V gene TRBV19; TRBD1 matches at 7 bases. The V gene's germline CDR1 is LNHDA and CDR2 SQIVND (reference sequence). This CDR3 has 15 amino acids. The trim removed 4 bases at V and 0 bases at J, leaving 3 bases unmatched.

The chain combines TRBV6-5 with TRBJ1-1; 8 bases are shared with TRBD1. V shed 2 bases, J shed 6 bases, and the junction held 8 bases outside the gene matches. Germline CDR1 is MNHEY and CDR2 is SVGAGI. The CDR3 contains 15 residues. The CDR3 reads CASSYRKQGGSEAFF. CDR3 nucleotides: TGTGCCAGCAGTTACCGAAAACAGGGGGGCTCTGAAGCTTTCTTT.

The chain employs TRBV4-2 and TRBJ2-1; D unresolved. Trimming pared 0 bases from V and 0 bases from J, leaving 9 bases between. The CDR3 spans 16 residues. CDR1 and CDR2 (germline): LGHNA, YNFKEQ. The CDR3 spells CASSQDGGDSYNEQFF. As DNA, the CDR3 is TGTGCCAGCAGCCAAGACGGCGGAGACTCCTACAATGAGCAGTTCTTC.

The rearrangement links TRBV19 to TRBJ2-2; the match to TRBD2 covers 7 bases. Germline V CDR1 and CDR2: LNHDA, SQIVND (reference sequence). The CDR3 has 15 residues. Trimming removed 2 bases from V and 7 bases from J; junction bases left unmatched: 7. DNA of the CDR3: TGTGCCAGTAGTATACTAGCGGAGGGTTACGGGGAGCTGTTTTTT. This gives the protein CASSILAEGYGELFF. The full variable domain, completed using reference TRBV19 and TRBJ2-2, is DGGITQSPKYLFRKEGQNVTLSCEQNLNHDAMYWYRQDPGQGLRLIYYSQIVNDFQKGDIAEGYSVSREKKESFPLTVTSAQKNPTAFYLCASSILAEGYGELFFGEGSRLTVL.

The chain has TRBV7-3 and TRBJ2-5; D ambiguous. The CDR3 covers 15 residues. Trimming removed 5 bases from V and 1 base from J, with 14 bases in between. Looked up from germline, CDR1 is SGHTA and CDR2 is FQGTGA. The DNA for the CDR3 is TGTGCCAGCAGCCCCACTATCTCTCGCCAAGAGACCCAGTACTTC. This gives the protein CASSPTISRQETQYF.

This clone was seen a handful of times. The chain couples TRBV18 to TRBJ1-1, with unresolved D. CDR1 is KGHSH, CDR2 LQKENI, per germline. This CDR3 spans 14 amino acids. Trimming cost V 1 base and J 0 bases, with 6 bases left between them. In nucleotides, the CDR3 is TGTGCCAGCTCACCACAGAGTATGAACACTGAAGCTTTCTTT. This sequence encodes CASSPQSMNTEAFF.

The CDR3 sequence is CASSLTTGSMGTEAFF. As DNA, the CDR3 is TGTGCCAGCAGCTTAACGACAGGATCAATGGGGACTGAAGCTTTCTTT. The chain is built from TRBV7-3 and TRBJ1-1, with D tentatively TRBD1 (6 bases). The CDR3 contains 16 residues. Per germline, CDR1 SGHTA and CDR2 FQGTGA. The ends were cut back, 0 bases at V and 5 bases at J, with 16 bases in the middle.

This clone was observed a few times. The J gene is TRBJ2-3, the V gene TRBV7-8; D perhaps matches TRBD1 (5 bases). The CDR3 length is 16 residues. Germline CDR1 SGHVS, CDR2 FQNEAQ. Trimming cost V 1 base and J 1 base, with 12 bases left between them. The CDR3 DNA reads TGTGCCAGCAGCTTAGGTGGACCAGGGCGCACAGATACGCAGTATTTT. Translating gives CASSLGGPGRTDTQYF.

The rearrangement uses TRBV6-2 or TRBV6-3 and TRBJ2-7; no clear D. From germline, CDR1 is MNHEY and CDR2 SVGEGT. The CDR3 loop spans 13 amino acids. The V and J ends lost 4 bases and 6 bases respectively, with 13 bases between them. The CDR3 DNA reads as TGTGCCAGCAGTTTTCCTACCGAAAGCGAGCAGTACTTC. Translating gives CASSFPTESEQYF.

This chain connects TRBV7-2 to TRBJ2-1; TRBD2 matches 8 bases. The V and J ends lost 2 bases and 8 bases, in that order; junction bases with no gene match: 14. Germline V gene data show CDR1 as SGHTA and CDR2 as FQGNSA. CDR3 length equals 17 residues. This CDR3 reads CASSLSFLGRARDEQFF. CDR3 bases: TGTGCCAGCAGCTTAAGTTTTCTCGGGAGGGCCAGGGATGAGCAGTTCTTC.

This clone has only one observation. This rearrangement joins TRBV6-5 to TRBJ1-2; no clear D. The germline V gene has CDR1 MNHEY and CDR2 SVGAGI. Trimming took off 5 bases at V and 3 bases at J, with 10 bases between the two ends. This CDR3 is 13 amino acids long. Here the CDR3 DNA reads TGTGCCAGCAGTCCCGGGGTTTACTATGGCTACACCTTC. This codes for CASSPGVYYGYTF.